This T cell receptor beta chain originates from a study of post-analysis software for immune sequencing data. Study overall: The cohort encompassed relapsing-remitting, secondary progressive and progressive-relapsing multiple sclerosis disease courses. Study conclusions and caveats: Co-batched samples clustered tightly together by F measure. Versus controls, multiple sclerosis patients showed significantly lower diversity (normalized Chao1).

In regard to this clonotype: Its antigen is not known.

Sequencing libraries made from TCR beta cDNA carried unique molecular identifiers. Researchers reported roughly 0.5 million cDNA molecules coming from 1 to 10 million T cells. From the PCR reads, TCRdb called clonotypes with MiXCR, one entry per CDR3 protein. The sample yields approximately 730,000 distinct CDR3 sequences, about 45% seen once. The source of this sequence is a girl between 5 and 17 years old with multiple sclerosis. Sequencing was carried out using blood.

The CDR3 is CSARWQGYGETQYF. Here the CDR3 DNA reads TGCAGTGCTAGATGGCAGGGGTATGGGGAGACCCAGTACTTC. This chain links TRBV20-1 with TRBJ2-5, with a possible D match to TRBD1 (6 bases). The germline V and J ends were trimmed by 2 bases and 5 bases, with 15 bases remaining between them. Germline V gene sequence: CDR1 DFQATT, CDR2 SNEGSKA (reference sequence). The CDR3 length is 14 residues.